This T cell receptor beta chain is drawn from a study of blood T cell repertoires in COVID-19. Study information: COVID-19 samples from acute and convalescent phases originated in the United States, Italy and Spain.

Cohort allocation depended upon clinical history that participants reported. Germline-derived CDR1 and CDR2 are SGHRS and YFSETQ. CDR3 size: 15 residues. V lost 2 bases, J lost 0 bases, and 9 bases lay in between. Source study methods: The authors estimated nucleated cell counts from reference gene primer amplification. Generated by immunoSEQ multiplex PCR, the TCRdb table keeps only in-frame clones and is missing some. The D gene and trimming were derived from the DNA, and the V and J assignments and clone size from that table. The sample has roughly 360,000 clones; roughly four fifths are singletons.

The receptor was isolated from a woman aged 45-59 years who had recovered from COVID-19. The chain has TRBV5-1 and TRBJ2-1; no firm D call. Sequencing was carried out using PBMCs or T cells enriched from blood (not recorded which). CDR3 in DNA: TGCGCCAGCAGCTTCGCGGCCAGCTCCTACAATGAGCAGTTCTTC. This translates into CASSFAASSYNEQFF.